This T cell receptor (beta chain) was captured by sequencing in a study of blood T cell repertoires in COVID-19. For the study at large: The United States, Italy and Spain were the sources of the acute and convalescent COVID-19 samples. PBMCs, B-cell-depleted T cells, or T cells provided the cDNA or gDNA that made up the material.

V was shortened by 3 bases and J by 1 base, with 12 bases between the two germline ends. The CDR3 is made up of 15 amino acids. From germline, CDR1 is MDHEN and CDR2 SYDVKM. While infection was still active, Seattle patients were enrolled and then followed longitudinally. This clone has a single count. Per the study methods: For nucleated cells, counts were estimated from reference gene primer amplification. The protocol was immunoSEQ multiplex PCR, while the TCRdb copy is restricted to in-frame clones and leaves out a portion. That table supplies the V and J calls and clone size; D and trimming were determined from the DNA. Among 300,000 to 400,000 clones listed, over 80% were seen once.

The clonotype comes from a man aged 30 to 39 with COVID-19, enrolled during active disease. The genes are TRBV28 and TRBJ1-1, with D unclear. Material: peripheral blood. The CDR3 bases are TGTGCCAGCAGTTTTCACACAGCGGCGAACACTGAAGCTTTCTTT. Translating it yields CASSFHTAANTEAFF.